These 24 T cell receptor beta chains were all obtained from the same sample, sequenced in a study of blood T cell repertoires in COVID-19. Profiled with immunoSEQ multiplex PCR; TCRdb holds only in-frame clones, not every one. Of some 210,000 clones in the sample, around 86% were seen once. The material sequenced was PBMCs or T cells enriched from blood (not recorded which). These receptors all stem from a woman aged 45-59 years with acute COVID-19.

This clone turned up a few times. The chain employs TRBV5-1 and TRBJ2-5; D perhaps matches TRBD1 (8 bases). The CDR3 runs 13 residues. V was shortened by 10 bases and J by 4 bases, with 17 bases between the two germline ends. CDR1 and CDR2 from the germline V gene are SGHRS and YFSETQ. CDR3 DNA: TGCGCCTGCACACAGGGGGAGGGAGAGACCCAGTACTTC. This translates into CACTQGEGETQYF.

V is TRBV5-1 and J is TRBJ2-3; the D gene is possibly TRBD2 (6 bases). The CDR3 loop spans 15 amino acids. V was trimmed by 0 bases and J by 3 bases, leaving 11 bases between them. Germline CDR1 and CDR2: SGHRS and YFSETQ. The CDR3 reads CASSLASGDTDTQYF. Written as DNA, the CDR3 is TGCGCCAGCAGCTTGGCCTCGGGGGATACAGATACGCAGTATTTT.

V usage is TRBV2 and J usage is TRBJ1-3, with TRBD1 matching 10 bases. Germline V gene sequence: CDR1 SNHLY, CDR2 FYNNEI. V lost 7 bases, J lost 0 bases, and 6 bases stayed unmatched. This CDR3 contains 16 residues. The CDR3 DNA is TGTGCCAGCACCGGGACAGGGGCCTTCTCTGGAAACACCATATATTTT. As protein: CASTGTGAFSGNTIYF.

Notes on this clone: Other DNA sequences from this sample encode an identical CDR3 as well. This sequence joins TRBV2 and TRBJ2-7, with D tentatively TRBD1 (6 bases). V gave up 7 bases and J gave up 3 bases, with 10 bases separating them. This CDR3 is built from 12 residues. Germline assignment: CDR1 SNHLY and CDR2 FYNNEI. The CDR3 here is CASTGQRYEQYF. The DNA for the CDR3 is TGTGCCAGCACCGGACAGCGCTACGAGCAGTACTTC.

This chain joins TRBV6-5 and TRBJ1-3; 9 bases match TRBD1. Germline loops: CDR1 MNHEY, CDR2 SVGAGI. The CDR3 length is 13 residues. V dropped 6 bases and J dropped 4; count of bases not matched to a gene: 1. CDR3 in DNA: TGTGCCAGCAGGGGACAGGGAGGAAACACCATATATTTT. It is translated as CASRGQGGNTIYF.

The rearrangement joins TRBV7-9 to TRBJ2-5, with D possibly TRBD2 on 6 matching bases. This CDR3 region has 16 residues. V shed 4 bases and J shed 2 bases, with 17 bases lying between them. CDR1 SEHNR and CDR2 FQNEAQ come from the germline V gene (reference sequence). The CDR3 bases are TGTGCCAGCAGCTCCTTCTCGCGGGGCTTTCAAGAGACCCAGTACTTC. The encoded protein is CASSSFSRGFQETQYF.

The chain couples TRBV7-2 to TRBJ2-5; TRBD1 is a possible D gene (5 bases). V lost 4 bases, J lost 5 bases, and 11 bases lay in between. The CDR3 is made up of 13 amino acids. Per germline, CDR1 SGHTA and CDR2 FQGNSA. The CDR3 here is CASSSGQGETQYF. The CDR3 DNA reads as TGTGCCAGCAGCTCCGGGCAGGGCGAGACCCAGTACTTC.

The rearrangement links TRBV28 to TRBJ2-2; tentative D call: TRBD2 (7 bases). The CDR3 is 15 amino acids. The germline CDR1 and CDR2 sequences are MDHEN and SYDVKM. V lost 7 bases, J lost 1 base, and 13 bases lay in between. The CDR3 nucleotides read TGTGCCAGCACCGGAGGGGGGGGGAACACCGGGGAGCTGTTTTTT. It codes for CASTGGGGNTGELFF.

The CDR3 is CASSLGTEKQPQHF. CDR3 nucleotides: TGTGCCAGCAGTTTAGGGACAGAAAAACAGCCCCAGCATTTT. The gene calls are TRBV28 and TRBJ1-5, with TRBD1 identical over 7 bases. The germline CDR1 and CDR2 sequences are MDHEN and SYDVKM. J gave up 7 bases and V 2 bases, and 5 bases lay outside the gene matches. The length of the CDR3 is 14 residues.

The J gene is TRBJ2-7, the V gene TRBV28; D is perhaps TRBD1 (6 bases). Trimming shortened V by 5 bases and J by 0 bases, and 14 bases separated the two germline ends. This CDR3 contains 15 residues. Per germline, CDR1 MDHEN and CDR2 SYDVKM. CDR3 bases: TGTGCCAGCAGTCCACCGGGGACACCCTCCTACGAGCAGTACTTC. This translates into CASSPPGTPSYEQYF.

The chain combines TRBV19 with TRBJ2-4; 8 bases line up with TRBD1. This CDR3 contains 17 residues. V lost 2 bases, J lost 4 bases, and 10 bases stayed unmatched. In germline, CDR1 is LNHDA, CDR2 SQIVND (reference sequence). CDR3 in DNA: TGTGCCAGTAGTATAAATCTAGGACAGGGAGTTAAAAACATTCAGTACTTC. Residues: CASSINLGQGVKNIQYF.

The V call is TRBV10-1, the J call TRBJ1-3, with TRBD1 matching over 9 bases. The trim removed 6 bases at V and 8 bases at J, leaving 5 bases unmatched. The CDR3 sequence is 13 residues long. In germline, CDR1 is WNHNN, CDR2 SYGVQD (reference sequence). The CDR3 coding sequence is TGCGCCAGCAGCGGGACAGGGATAGACACCATATATTTT. As protein: CASSGTGIDTIYF.

This rearrangement joins TRBV2 to TRBJ1-1; D possibly corresponds to TRBD1 (6 bases). The germline V gene encodes CDR1 SNHLY and CDR2 FYNNEI. The V and J ends lost 5 bases and 4 bases respectively, with 14 bases between them. CDR3 length equals 14 residues. The CDR3 region has the DNA TGTGCCAGCAGTCCAGACAGGTTGTTCACTGAAGCTTTCTTT. Protein: CASSPDRLFTEAFF.

The chain links TRBV6-5 to TRBJ2-2, with D possibly TRBD2 on 6 matching bases. Trimming stripped 7 bases from V and 6 bases from J, with 15 bases between. Germline CDR1 is MNHEY and CDR2 is SVGAGI. The length of the CDR3 is 14 residues. Here the CDR3 DNA reads TGTGCCAGCAACTTTCGGGGGTCCTCCGGGGAGCTGTTTTTT. Translation gives CASNFRGSSGELFF.

The chain combines TRBV7-2 with TRBJ2-5, with D possibly being TRBD1 (5 bases). With 5 bases removed from V and 5 bases from J, the gap between germline ends came to 18 bases. CDR1 and CDR2 (germline): SGHTA, FQGNSA. The CDR3 loop spans 15 amino acids. CDR3 protein: CASSQIGASAETQYF. CDR3 DNA sequence: TGTGCCAGCAGCCAAATAGGGGCTTCGGCGGAGACCCAGTACTTC.

The gene calls are TRBV7-2 and TRBJ2-1; D possibly corresponds to TRBD2 (7 bases). The CDR3 consists of 16 residues. From germline, CDR1 is SGHTA and CDR2 FQGNSA. Between the trimmed V and J ends, which lost 4 bases and 3 bases, there was a span of 16 bases. The CDR3 bases are TGTGCCAGCAGCTCCTCCCGGGGGGCCGGCTACAATGAGCAGTTCTTC. Translated: CASSSSRGAGYNEQFF.

The V gene is TRBV5-4, the J gene TRBJ1-4; 8 nucleotides agree with TRBD1. V lost 2 bases and J lost 8; bases outside the gene matches: 8. The CDR3 is made up of 15 amino acids. CDR1 is SGHNT and CDR2 is YYREEE in the germline V gene (reference sequence). The CDR3 nucleotides are TGTGCCAGCAGCTTACAGGGGGGCGCTTCGGAAAAACTGTTTTTT. The encoded protein is CASSLQGGASEKLFF.

The chain has TRBV7-5 and TRBJ1-5; the table calls TRBD1, which could not be checked here. TRBV7-5 is tagged as a pseudogene. This CDR3 is built from 15 residues. The CDR3 DNA reads TGTGCCAGAAGCCAACCCCGCCAGGGGAATCAGCCCCAGCATTTT. Protein: CARSQPRQGNQPQHF.

V and J are TRBV6-5 and TRBJ1-5; D uncertain. CDR1 MNHEY and CDR2 SVGAGI come from the germline V gene. This CDR3 is built from 13 residues. The CDR3 region is CATRLDSNQPQHF. The CDR3 nucleotides read TGTGCGACACGGTTGGATAGCAATCAGCCCCAGCATTTT.

The table lists this clone with a count of one. V is TRBV3-1 (or the pseudogene TRBV3-2) and J is TRBJ2-5; perhaps TRBD1 as D (6 bases). Trimming took off 1 base at V and 1 base at J, with 7 bases between the two ends. Germline CDR1 is LGHDT and CDR2 is YNNKEL (reference sequence). This CDR3 contains 14 residues. The chain's CDR3 is CASSQAGAQETQYF. The CDR3 coding sequence is TGTGCCAGCAGCCAAGCAGGGGCCCAAGAGACCCAGTACTTC.

The J gene is TRBJ2-7, the V gene TRBV28; 7 nucleotides match TRBD2. With 6 bases clipped from V and 4 bases from J, the junction kept 6 bases outside the gene matches. The CDR3 spans 13 residues. Germline CDR1 reads MDHEN; CDR2 reads SYDVKM. CDR3 residues: CASRGGFAYEQYF. Written as DNA, the CDR3 is TGTGCCAGCAGGGGGGGGTTCGCGTACGAGCAGTACTTC.

The chain links TRBV4-3 to TRBJ2-5; the match to TRBD2 covers 13 bases. This CDR3 contains 17 residues. With 2 bases clipped from V and 7 bases from J, the junction kept 10 bases outside the gene matches. Germline CDR1 reads LGHNA; CDR2 reads YSLEER. The CDR3 is CASSQSSGTSGTVTQYF. The CDR3 DNA reads TGCGCCAGCAGCCAATCCTCCGGGACTAGCGGGACCGTGACCCAGTACTTC.

The rearrangement joins TRBV6-5 to TRBJ1-2; 8 nucleotides line up with TRBD1. Germline assignment: CDR1 MNHEY and CDR2 SVGAGI. Losses at the gene ends were 6 bases for V and 8 bases for J; bases not matched to a gene: 14. The CDR3 covers 15 residues. CDR3 sequence (DNA): TGTGCCAGCAGCCTCAGAAATGGACAGGGTGAGGGCTACACCTTC. This codes for CASSLRNGQGEGYTF.

The rearrangement links TRBV6-4 to TRBJ2-3, with TRBD2 matching over 7 bases. V was pared by 0 bases and J by 5 bases, with 5 bases of the junction left unmatched. Germline CDR1 and CDR2: MRHNA and SNTAGT. The CDR3 consists of 15 residues. CDR3: CASSDSGGLQDTQYF. The CDR3 nucleotides read TGTGCCAGCAGTGACTCGGGAGGGCTCCAAGATACGCAGTATTTT.